Below, one TCR beta chain is given with its context. The sample is drawn from a study of blood T cell repertoires in COVID-19. Methods used by the authors: Reference gene primers were amplified, and this amplification served to estimate nucleated cell counts. Profiled with immunoSEQ multiplex PCR; TCRdb holds only in-frame clones, not every one. That table gives V, J and clone size, and the DNA gave D and trimming. Of 250,000 to 350,000 clones in the sample, around nine tenths were seen once. The sample consisted of peripheral blood. This sequence was found in a woman aged 55 to 70 with acute or convalescent COVID-19.

CDR3 in amino acids: CASSHRTSVSTDTQYF. DNA for the CDR3: TGTGCCAGCTCACACCGGACTAGCGTAAGCACAGATACGCAGTATTTT. The chain is built from TRBV18 and TRBJ2-3, with 9 bases that match TRBD2. After removal of 4 bases from V and 0 bases from J, the junction contained 5 bases not matched to a gene. The germline V gene encodes CDR1 KGHSH and CDR2 LQKENI. The CDR3 has 16 residues.